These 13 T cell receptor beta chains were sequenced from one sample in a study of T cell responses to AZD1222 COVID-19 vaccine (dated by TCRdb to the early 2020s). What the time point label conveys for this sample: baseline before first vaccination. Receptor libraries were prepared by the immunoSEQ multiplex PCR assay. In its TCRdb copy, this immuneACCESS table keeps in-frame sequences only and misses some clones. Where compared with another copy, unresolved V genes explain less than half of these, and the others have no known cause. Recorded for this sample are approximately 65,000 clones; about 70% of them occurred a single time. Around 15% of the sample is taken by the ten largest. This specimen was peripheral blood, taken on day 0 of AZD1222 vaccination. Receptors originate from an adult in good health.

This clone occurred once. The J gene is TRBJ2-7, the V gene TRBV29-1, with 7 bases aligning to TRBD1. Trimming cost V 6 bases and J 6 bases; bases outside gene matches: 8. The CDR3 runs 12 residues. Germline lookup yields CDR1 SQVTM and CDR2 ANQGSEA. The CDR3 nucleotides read TGCAGCGTGCGGGCAGGGGGTCCCGAGCAGTACTTC. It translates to CSVRAGGPEQYF.

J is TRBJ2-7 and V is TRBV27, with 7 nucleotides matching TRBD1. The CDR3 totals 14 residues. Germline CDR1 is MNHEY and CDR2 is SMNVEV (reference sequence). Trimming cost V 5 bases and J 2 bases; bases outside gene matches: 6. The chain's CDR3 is CASSPLDRPYEQYF. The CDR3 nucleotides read TGTGCCAGCAGTCCTTTGGACAGGCCCTACGAGCAGTACTTC.

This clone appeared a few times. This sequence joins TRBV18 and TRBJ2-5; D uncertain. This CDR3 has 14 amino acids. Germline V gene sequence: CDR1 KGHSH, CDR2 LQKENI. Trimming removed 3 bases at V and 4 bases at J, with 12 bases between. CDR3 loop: CASSPQSVGETQYF. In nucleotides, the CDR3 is TGTGCCAGCTCACCCCAATCCGTGGGAGAGACCCAGTACTTC.

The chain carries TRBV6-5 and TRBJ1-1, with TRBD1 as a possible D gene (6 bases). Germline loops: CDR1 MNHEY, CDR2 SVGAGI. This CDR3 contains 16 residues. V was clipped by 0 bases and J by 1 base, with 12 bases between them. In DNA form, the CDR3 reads TGTGCCAGCAGTTACTCGACAACACAGGGGAACACTGAAGCTTTCTTT. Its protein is CASSYSTTQGNTEAFF.

In DNA form, the CDR3 reads TGTGCCAGCAGTTCCCCCCCTCCCTTAAATATAGCTTTCTTT. This sequence encodes CASSSPPPLNIAFF. The rearrangement joins TRBV7-9 to TRBJ1-1; D remains unclear. The V and J ends lost 6 bases and 10 bases respectively, with 21 bases between them. Per germline, CDR1 SEHNR and CDR2 FQNEAQ (reference sequence). This CDR3 comprises 14 residues.

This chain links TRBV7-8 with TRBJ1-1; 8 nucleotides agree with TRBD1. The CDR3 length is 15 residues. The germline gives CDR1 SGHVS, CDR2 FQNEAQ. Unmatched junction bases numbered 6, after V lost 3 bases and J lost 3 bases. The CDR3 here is CASSFAGTGYTEAFF. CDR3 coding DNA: TGTGCCAGCAGCTTTGCCGGGACAGGTTACACTGAAGCTTTCTTT.

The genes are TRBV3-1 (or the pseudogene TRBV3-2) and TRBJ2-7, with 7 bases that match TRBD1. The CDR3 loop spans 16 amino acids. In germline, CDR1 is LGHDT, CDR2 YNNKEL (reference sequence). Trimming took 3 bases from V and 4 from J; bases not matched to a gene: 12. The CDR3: CASSHSAGTEIYEQYF. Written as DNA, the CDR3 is TGTGCCAGCAGCCATTCTGCCGGGACAGAGATTTACGAGCAGTACTTC.

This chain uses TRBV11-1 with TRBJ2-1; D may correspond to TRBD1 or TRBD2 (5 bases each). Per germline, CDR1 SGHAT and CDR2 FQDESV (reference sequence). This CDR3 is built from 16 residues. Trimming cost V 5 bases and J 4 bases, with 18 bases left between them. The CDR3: CASSHPGSGPYNEQFF. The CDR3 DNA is TGTGCCAGCAGCCACCCCGGGTCGGGACCATACAATGAGCAGTTCTTC.

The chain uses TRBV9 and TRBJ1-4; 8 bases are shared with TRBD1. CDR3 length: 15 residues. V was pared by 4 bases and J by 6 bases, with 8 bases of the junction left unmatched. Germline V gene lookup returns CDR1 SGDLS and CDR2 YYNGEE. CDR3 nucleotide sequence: TGTGCCAGCAGCACAGGACAGGGTCGGTATGAAAAACTGTTTTTT. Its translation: CASSTGQGRYEKLFF.

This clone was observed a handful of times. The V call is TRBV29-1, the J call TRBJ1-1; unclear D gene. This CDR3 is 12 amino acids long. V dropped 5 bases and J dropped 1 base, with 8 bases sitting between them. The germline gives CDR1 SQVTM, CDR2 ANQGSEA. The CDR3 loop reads CSVRGRNTEAFF. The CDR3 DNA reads TGCAGCGTTCGGGGTAGGAACACTGAAGCTTTCTTT.

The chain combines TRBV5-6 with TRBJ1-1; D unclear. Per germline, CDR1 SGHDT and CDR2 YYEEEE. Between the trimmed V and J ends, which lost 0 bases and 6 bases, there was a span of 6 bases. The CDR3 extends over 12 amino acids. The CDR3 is CASSLAVSEAFF. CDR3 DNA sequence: TGTGCCAGCAGCTTGGCCGTGTCTGAAGCTTTCTTT.

CDR3 residues: CASSPPGRPAQYF. The CDR3, as DNA: TGTGCCAGCTCACCCCCAGGGCGCCCGGCGCAGTACTTC. The rearrangement joins TRBV18 to TRBJ2-7; D is possibly TRBD1 (5 bases). The CDR3 contains 13 residues. Germline-derived CDR1 and CDR2 are KGHSH and LQKENI. V dropped 3 bases and J dropped 9 bases, with 15 bases sitting between them.

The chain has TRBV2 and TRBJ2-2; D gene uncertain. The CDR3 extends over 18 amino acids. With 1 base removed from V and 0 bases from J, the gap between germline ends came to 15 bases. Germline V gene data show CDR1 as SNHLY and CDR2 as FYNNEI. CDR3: CASSEEQFIASNTGELFF. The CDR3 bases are TGTGCCAGCAGTGAAGAACAGTTTATCGCCTCGAACACCGGGGAGCTGTTTTTT.